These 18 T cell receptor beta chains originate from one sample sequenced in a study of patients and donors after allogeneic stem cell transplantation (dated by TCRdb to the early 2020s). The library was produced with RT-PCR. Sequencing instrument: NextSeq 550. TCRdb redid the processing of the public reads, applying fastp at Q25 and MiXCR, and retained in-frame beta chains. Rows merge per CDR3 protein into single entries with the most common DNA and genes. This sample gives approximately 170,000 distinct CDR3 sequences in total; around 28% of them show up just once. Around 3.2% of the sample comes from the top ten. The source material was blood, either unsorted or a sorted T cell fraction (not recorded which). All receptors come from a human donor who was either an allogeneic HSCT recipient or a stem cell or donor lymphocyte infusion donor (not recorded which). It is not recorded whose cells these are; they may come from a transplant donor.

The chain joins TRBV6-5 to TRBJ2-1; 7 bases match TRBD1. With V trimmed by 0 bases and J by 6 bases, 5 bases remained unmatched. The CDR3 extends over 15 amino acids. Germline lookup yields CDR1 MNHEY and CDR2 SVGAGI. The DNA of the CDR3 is TGTGCCAGCAGTTACTCGAAACAGGGGACCAATGAGCAGTTCTTC. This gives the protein CASSYSKQGTNEQFF.

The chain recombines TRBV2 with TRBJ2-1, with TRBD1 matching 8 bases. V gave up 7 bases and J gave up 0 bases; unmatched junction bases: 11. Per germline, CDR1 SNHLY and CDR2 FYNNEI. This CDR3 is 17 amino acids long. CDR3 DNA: TGTGCCAGCAATGTAGCGACAGGGGACAGCTCCTACAATGAGCAGTTCTTC. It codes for CASNVATGDSSYNEQFF.

The CDR3 loop reads CASIGVLQDLISVNTEAFF. CDR3 nucleotide sequence: TGTGCCAGCATCGGGGTATTACAGGATTTAATAAGTGTGAACACTGAAGCTTTCTTT. This chain links TRBV6-4 with TRBJ1-1, with D perhaps matching TRBD1 (5 bases). Trimming stripped 7 bases from V and 0 bases from J, with 27 bases between. The CDR3 spans 19 residues. Germline V gives CDR1 MRHNA, CDR2 SNTAGT.

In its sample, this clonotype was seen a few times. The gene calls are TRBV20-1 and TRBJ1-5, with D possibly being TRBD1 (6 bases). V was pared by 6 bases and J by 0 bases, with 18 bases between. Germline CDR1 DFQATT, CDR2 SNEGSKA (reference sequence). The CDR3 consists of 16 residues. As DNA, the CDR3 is TGCAGTGCACAAGGAAAGGGAGGGGGTAGCAATCAGCCCCAGCATTTT. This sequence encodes CSAQGKGGGSNQPQHF.

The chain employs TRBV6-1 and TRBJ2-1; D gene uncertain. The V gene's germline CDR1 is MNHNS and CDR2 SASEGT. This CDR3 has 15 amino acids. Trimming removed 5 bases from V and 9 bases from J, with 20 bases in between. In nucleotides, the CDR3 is TGTGCCAGCAGTTCAGGTTTTTTCGAAGTAGGTGAGCAGTTCTTC. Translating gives CASSSGFFEVGEQFF.

This CDR3 reads CASSHVRGQGLHEQYF. The CDR3 nucleotides are TGCGCCAGCAGCCACGTTCGCGGACAGGGTCTGCACGAGCAGTACTTC. The rearrangement joins TRBV4-3 to TRBJ2-7, with TRBD1 matching 8 bases. Germline V gene sequence: CDR1 LGHNA, CDR2 YSLEER. With 3 bases clipped from V and 5 bases from J, the junction kept 12 bases outside the gene matches. The CDR3 extends over 16 amino acids.

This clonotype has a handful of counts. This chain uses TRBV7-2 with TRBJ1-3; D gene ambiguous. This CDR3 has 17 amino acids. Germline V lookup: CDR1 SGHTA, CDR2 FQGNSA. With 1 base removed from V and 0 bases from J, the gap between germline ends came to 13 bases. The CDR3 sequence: CASSLGFKGLSGNTIYF. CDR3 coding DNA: TGTGCCAGCAGCTTAGGGTTTAAAGGCCTCTCTGGAAACACCATATATTTT.

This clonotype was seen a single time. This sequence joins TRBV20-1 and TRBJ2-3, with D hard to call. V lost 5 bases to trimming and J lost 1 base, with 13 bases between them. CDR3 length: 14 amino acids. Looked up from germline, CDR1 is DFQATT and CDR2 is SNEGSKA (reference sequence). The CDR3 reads CSAHTAGRTDTQYF. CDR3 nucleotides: TGCAGTGCTCATACTGCCGGGCGCACAGATACGCAGTATTTT.

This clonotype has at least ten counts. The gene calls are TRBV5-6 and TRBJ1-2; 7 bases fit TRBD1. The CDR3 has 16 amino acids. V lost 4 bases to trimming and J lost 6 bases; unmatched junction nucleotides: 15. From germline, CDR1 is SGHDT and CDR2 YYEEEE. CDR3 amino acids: CASSLDTGTVADGYTF. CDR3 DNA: TGTGCCAGCAGCCTAGACACCGGGACAGTGGCCGATGGCTACACCTTC.

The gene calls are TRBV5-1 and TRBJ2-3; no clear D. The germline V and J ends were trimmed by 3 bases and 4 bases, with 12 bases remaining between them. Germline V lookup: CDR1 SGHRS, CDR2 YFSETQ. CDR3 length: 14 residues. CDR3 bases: TGCGCCAGCAGCTCTCGGAGTCCCGCAGATACGCAGTATTTT. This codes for CASSSRSPADTQYF.

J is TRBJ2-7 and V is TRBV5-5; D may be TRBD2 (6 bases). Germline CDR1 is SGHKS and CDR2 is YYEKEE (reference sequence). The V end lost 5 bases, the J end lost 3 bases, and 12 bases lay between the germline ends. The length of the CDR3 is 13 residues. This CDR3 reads CASRGDSNYEQYF. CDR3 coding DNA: TGTGCCAGCAGAGGGGACTCTAACTACGAGCAGTACTTC.

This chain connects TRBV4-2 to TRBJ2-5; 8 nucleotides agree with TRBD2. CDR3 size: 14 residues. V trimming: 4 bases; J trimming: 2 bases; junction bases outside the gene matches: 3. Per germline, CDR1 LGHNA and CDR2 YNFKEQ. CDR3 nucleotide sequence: TGTGCCAGCAGCCCAGGGACTAGACAAGAGACCCAGTACTTC. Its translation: CASSPGTRQETQYF.

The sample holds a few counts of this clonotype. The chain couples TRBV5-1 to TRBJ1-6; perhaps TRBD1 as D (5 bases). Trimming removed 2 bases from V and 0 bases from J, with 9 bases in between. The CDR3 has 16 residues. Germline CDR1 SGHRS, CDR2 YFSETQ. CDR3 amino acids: CASSFGDFSYNSPLHF. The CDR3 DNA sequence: TGCGCCAGCAGCTTTGGGGACTTCTCCTATAATTCACCCCTCCACTTT.

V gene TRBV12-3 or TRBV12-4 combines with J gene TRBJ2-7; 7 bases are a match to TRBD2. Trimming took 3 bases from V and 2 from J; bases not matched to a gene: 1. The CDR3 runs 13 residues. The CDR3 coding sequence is TGTGCCAGCAGTTTTCGGGGGGCCTACGAGCAGTACTTC. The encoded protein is CASSFRGAYEQYF.

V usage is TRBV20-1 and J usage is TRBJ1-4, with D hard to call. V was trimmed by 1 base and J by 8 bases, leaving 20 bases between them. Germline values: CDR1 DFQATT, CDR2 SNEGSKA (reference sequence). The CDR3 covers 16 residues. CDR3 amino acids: CSARAMRGYLGEKLFF. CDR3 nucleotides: TGCAGTGCTAGAGCAATGAGAGGATATCTGGGGGAAAAACTGTTTTTT.

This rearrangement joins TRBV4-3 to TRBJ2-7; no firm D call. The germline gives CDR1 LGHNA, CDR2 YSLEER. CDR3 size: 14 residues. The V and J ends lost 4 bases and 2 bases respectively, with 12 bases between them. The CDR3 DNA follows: TGCGCCAGCAGCCCTGCGGTAGGTGCCTACGAGCAGTACTTC. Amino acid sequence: CASSPAVGAYEQYF.

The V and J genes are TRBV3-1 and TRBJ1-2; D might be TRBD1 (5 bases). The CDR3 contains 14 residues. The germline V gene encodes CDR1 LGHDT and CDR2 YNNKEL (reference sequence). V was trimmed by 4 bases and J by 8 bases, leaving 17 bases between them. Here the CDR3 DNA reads TGTGCCAGCAGCCTCGGGACGGCCTTCAAGGGCTACACCTTC. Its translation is CASSLGTAFKGYTF.

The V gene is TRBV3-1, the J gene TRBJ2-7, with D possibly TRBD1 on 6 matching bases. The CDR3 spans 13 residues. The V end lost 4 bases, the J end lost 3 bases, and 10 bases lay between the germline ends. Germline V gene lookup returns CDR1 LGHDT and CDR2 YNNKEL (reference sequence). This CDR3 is CASSRDIRYEQYF. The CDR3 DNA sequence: TGTGCCAGCAGCCGGGACATACGCTACGAGCAGTACTTC.